Included here is one T cell receptor beta chain sequence, with context. The CDR3 contains 11 residues. Measured with immunoSEQ multiplex PCR; TCRdb has only the in-frame clones, and not every one. Of about 210,000 clones listed, around 82% were seen once; the top ten hold around 8.7%. The sample is drawn from a study of blood T cell repertoires in COVID-19. The wider study: COVID-19 samples, acute and convalescent, were from the United States, Italy and Spain. Sources were T cells, B-cell-depleted T cells, or PBMCs; the material itself was cDNA or gDNA.

The source is a woman between 50 and 59 years old with acute or convalescent COVID-19. The sequencing input was peripheral blood. The chain links TRBV21-1 to TRBJ2-7; TRBD2, as called in the table, went unchecked against the DNA. TRBV21-1 is a pseudogene. The CDR3 protein is CASSRPDEQYF. CDR3 in DNA: TGTGCCAGCAGCCGTCCGGACGAGCAGTACTTC.